This passage covers 7 T cell receptor beta chains from one sample sequenced in a study of cytomegalovirus exposure and HLA in healthy donors. The study ran its PCR with 60 Vbeta and 13 Jbeta primers. Repertoires were generated with immunoSEQ multiplex PCR, while TCRdb's copy carries only in-frame clones and drops some. The data show some 130,000 clones, 82% seen once. The sequenced sample was PBMCs. The receptors originated from a woman aged 45-59 years in good health and CMV-seropositive.

The gene calls are TRBV4-3 and TRBJ2-7; D perhaps matches TRBD2 (5 bases). This CDR3 is 14 amino acids long. CDR1 LGHNA and CDR2 YSLEER come from the germline V gene. V gave up 5 bases and J gave up 3 bases, with 14 bases separating them. DNA of the CDR3: TGCGCCAGCAGCGCCCTAGCTCACGGCTACGAGCAGTACTTC. It codes for CASSALAHGYEQYF.

This chain uses TRBV13 with TRBJ2-5, with 9 nucleotides matching TRBD1. V was clipped by 5 bases and J by 11 bases; unmatched bases: 18. The germline V gene encodes CDR1 PRHDT and CDR2 FYEKMQ (reference sequence). The CDR3 loop spans 16 amino acids. The chain's CDR3 is CASSPWDRASPGEQYF. For the CDR3, the DNA is TGTGCCAGCAGCCCCTGGGACAGGGCCTCTCCCGGGGAGCAGTACTTC.

J is TRBJ1-4 and V is TRBV5-1, with 9 nucleotides matching TRBD1. Germline V CDR1 and CDR2: SGHRS, YFSETQ. V was clipped by 2 bases and J by 0 bases; unmatched bases: 5. The CDR3 runs to 17 residues. CDR3 DNA sequence: TGCGCCAGCAGCTTCGGACAGGGGATTGCAACTAATGAAAAACTGTTTTTT. Residues: CASSFGQGIATNEKLFF.

This clone was recorded a few times. This chain uses TRBV4-1 with TRBJ1-5; TRBD1 is a possible D gene (6 bases). V gave up 1 base and J gave up 3 bases, with 16 bases separating them. The germline gives CDR1 MGHRA, CDR2 YSYEKL. The CDR3 runs 17 residues. The CDR3 DNA follows: TGCGCCAGCAGCCAAGCCCAGGCAGGGGCTAACAATCAGCCCCAGCATTTT. Its protein is CASSQAQAGANNQPQHF.

This chain joins TRBV7-9 and TRBJ2-3; TRBD2 might be the D (6 bases). Germline CDR1 SEHNR, CDR2 FQNEAQ (reference sequence). V was shortened by 3 bases and J by 4 bases, with 14 bases between the two germline ends. The CDR3 has 15 amino acids. CDR3 amino acids: CASSFNPGAADTQYF. The CDR3 DNA is TGTGCCAGCAGCTTTAATCCGGGAGCAGCAGATACGCAGTATTTT.

In DNA, the CDR3 is TGTGCCAGCAGTGACTATCTCGGGAGGGCCTCGTCTTACGAGCAGTACTTC. As protein: CASSDYLGRASSYEQYF. The rearrangement uses TRBV2 and TRBJ2-7, with 8 bases aligning to TRBD2. This CDR3 comprises 17 residues. Germline V gene sequence: CDR1 SNHLY, CDR2 FYNNEI. The J segment lost 4 bases and the V segment lost 3 bases, leaving 14 bases of the junction unmatched.

Here the CDR3 DNA reads TGTGCCAGCAGCCTCGGGACAGGCACAGATACGCAGTATTTT. This sequence encodes CASSLGTGTDTQYF. V is TRBV2 and J is TRBJ2-3; 7 bases map to TRBD1. V lost 6 bases to trimming and J lost 1 base; unmatched junction nucleotides: 4. The length of the CDR3 is 14 residues. Germline CDR1 and CDR2: SNHLY and FYNNEI. The variable domain in full, with the rest retrieved from reference TRBV2 and TRBJ2-3, is EPEVTQTPSHQVTQMGQEVILRCVPISNHLYFYWYRQILGQKVEFLVSFYNNEISEKSEIFDDQFSVERPDGSNFTLKIRSTKLEDSAMYFCASSLGTGTDTQYFGPGTRLTVL.